Each of the 18 T cell receptor beta chains below was sequenced from the same sample in a study of blood T cell repertoires in COVID-19. Using immunoSEQ multiplex PCR, the repertoire was profiled, and TCRdb retains in-frame clones only, with some absent. The data show roughly 200,000 clones, with 85% to 95% seen just once and roughly 0.7% held by the top ten. Sequenced: peripheral blood. Receptors originate from a man between 25 and 39 years old with COVID-19, enrolled during active disease.

This rearrangement joins TRBV19 to TRBJ2-6; unclear D gene. V gave up 1 base and J gave up 2 bases, with 12 bases separating them. Germline CDR1 reads LNHDA; CDR2 reads SQIVND (reference sequence). The CDR3 loop spans 17 amino acids. The CDR3 nucleotides are TGTGCCAGTAGTATAGTAATATGGAGTGCTGGGGCCAACGTCCTGACTTTC. Amino acid sequence: CASSIVIWSAGANVLTF.

CDR3 protein: CASSAARGYGYTF. The DNA for the CDR3 is TGTGCCAGCAGTGCGGCCAGGGGCTATGGCTACACCTTC. V usage is TRBV2 and J usage is TRBJ1-2; D may be TRBD1 (6 bases). This CDR3 comprises 13 residues. V gave up 4 bases and J gave up 4 bases, with 10 bases separating them. Germline loops: CDR1 SNHLY, CDR2 FYNNEI.

The rearrangement uses TRBV7-2 and TRBJ1-1, with D maybe TRBD1 (6 bases). Germline-derived CDR1 and CDR2 are SGHTA and FQGNSA. V was trimmed by 8 bases and J by 1 base, leaving 14 bases between them. This CDR3 region has 14 residues. The CDR3 nucleotides are TGTGCCAGCCTTAAACAGACAGGGAACACTGAAGCTTTCTTT. This gives the protein CASLKQTGNTEAFF. Variable domain in full (rest from reference TRBV7-2 and TRBJ1-1): GAGVSQSPSNKVTEKGKDVELRCDPISGHTALYWYRQSLGQGLEFLIYFQGNSAPDKSGLPSDRFSAERTGGSVSTLTIQRTQQEDSAVYLCASLKQTGNTEAFFGQGTRLTVV.

This clone is a singleton in its sample. This chain uses TRBV6-5 with TRBJ2-7; 8 positions agree with TRBD1. The junction had 9 bases not matched to a gene; V was cut back by 6 bases and J by 2 bases. This CDR3 region has 15 residues. CDR1 is MNHEY, CDR2 SVGAGI, per germline. Here the CDR3 DNA reads TGTGCCAGCAGCCTCGGACAGGGAGGCACCTACGAGCAGTACTTC. Translation gives CASSLGQGGTYEQYF.

The chain links TRBV27 to TRBJ2-6; D is possibly TRBD2 (5 bases). V was pared by 2 bases and J by 0 bases, with 8 bases between. Germline-derived CDR1 and CDR2 are MNHEY and SMNVEV (reference sequence). The CDR3 covers 16 residues. The CDR3 sequence: CASSLLGVSGANVLTF. CDR3 in DNA: TGTGCCAGCAGTTTACTCGGGGTCTCTGGGGCCAACGTCCTGACTTTC.

The chain is built from TRBV3-1 (or the pseudogene TRBV3-2) and TRBJ2-1; 12 positions agree with TRBD2. J gave up 8 bases and V 7 bases, and 9 bases lay outside the gene matches. CDR1 and CDR2 (germline): LGHDT, YNNKEL (reference sequence). This CDR3 spans 15 amino acids. The CDR3 here is CASNGRTSGVYEQFF. The CDR3 DNA reads TGTGCCAGCAATGGGAGGACTAGCGGGGTATATGAGCAGTTCTTC.

The chain links TRBV2 to TRBJ2-1, with 11 bases fitting TRBD2. Losses at the gene ends were 6 bases for V and 4 bases for J; bases not matched to a gene: 5. Looked up from germline, CDR1 is SNHLY and CDR2 is FYNNEI. CDR3 length: 15 residues. The CDR3 region is CASRPTSGGYNEQFF. The DNA of the CDR3 is TGTGCCAGCAGGCCAACTAGCGGGGGTTACAATGAGCAGTTCTTC.

V usage is TRBV27 and J usage is TRBJ2-2; a weak D match, TRBD1 (6 bases). Germline CDR1 reads MNHEY; CDR2 reads SMNVEV (reference sequence). This CDR3 has 15 residues. The V end was cut by 7 bases, the J end by 4 bases, with 16 bases between. The CDR3 loop is CASTRQAPVTGELFF. The CDR3, as DNA: TGTGCCAGCACTCGACAGGCCCCGGTCACCGGGGAGCTGTTTTTT.

V and J are TRBV2 and TRBJ2-7, with 13 bases lining up with TRBD2. Germline V gene data show CDR1 as SNHLY and CDR2 as FYNNEI. The CDR3 totals 15 residues. Trimming removed 6 bases from V and 1 base from J; junction bases left unmatched: 3. The CDR3 DNA reads TGTGCCAGCAGCTCGGGACTAGCGGGGTCCTACGAGCAGTACTTC. The encoded protein is CASSSGLAGSYEQYF.

The CDR3 bases are TGTGCCAGCAGCTTAATACAGGCTAAGCAGTTCTTC. Protein sequence: CASSLIQAKQFF. The V call is TRBV7-9, the J call TRBJ2-1, with a weak D call TRBD1 (5 bases). This CDR3 spans 12 amino acids. Trimming removed 2 bases at V and 11 bases at J, with 10 bases between. CDR1 SEHNR and CDR2 FQNEAQ come from the germline V gene (reference sequence).

The V and J genes are TRBV10-3 and TRBJ1-2; 7 bases are a match to TRBD1. CDR1 and CDR2 from the germline V gene are ENHRY and SYGVKD. This CDR3 has 12 residues. Trimming at V came to 2 bases and at J to 7 bases, leaving 1 base not matched to a gene. Here the CDR3 DNA reads TGTGCCATCAGTGAGAGGGGGCTTGGCTACACCTTC. Its protein is CAISERGLGYTF.

V is TRBV3-1 (or the pseudogene TRBV3-2) and J is TRBJ1-1; D is perhaps TRBD1 (5 bases). This CDR3 has 14 amino acids. The germline V gene has CDR1 LGHDT and CDR2 YNNKEL (reference sequence). V lost 2 bases to trimming and J lost 6 bases, with 13 bases between them. The CDR3 DNA reads TGTGCCAGCAGCCAACAGGGCCCAAGCGCTGAAGCTTTCTTT. Translated, it gives CASSQQGPSAEAFF.

This chain joins TRBV3-1 (or the pseudogene TRBV3-2) and TRBJ1-4; unclear D gene. The CDR3 covers 14 residues. Between the trimmed V and J ends, which lost 5 bases and 3 bases, there was a span of 10 bases. CDR1 LGHDT and CDR2 YNNKEL come from the germline V gene (reference sequence). CDR3 coding DNA: TGTGCCAGCAGCAACCGGGTCCCTAATGAAAAACTGTTTTTT. It is translated as CASSNRVPNEKLFF.

This clone was counted a single time. The rearrangement joins TRBV20-1 to TRBJ1-2; D remains ambiguous. Germline V CDR1 and CDR2: DFQATT, SNEGSKA (reference sequence). The CDR3 has 15 residues. Trimming pared 3 bases from V and 0 bases from J, leaving 14 bases between. CDR3 protein: CSASRGGTSNYGYTF. CDR3 coding DNA: TGCAGTGCTAGTAGAGGAGGTACTTCTAACTATGGCTACACCTTC.

This chain links TRBV6-5 with TRBJ2-7, with D hard to call. In germline, CDR1 is MNHEY, CDR2 SVGAGI. The CDR3 runs 15 residues. The V and J ends lost 6 bases and 4 bases respectively, with 19 bases between them. The CDR3 nucleotides read TGTGCCAGCAGGGTTGAGGCCAGTAAATTATACGAGCAGTACTTC. Translated, it gives CASRVEASKLYEQYF.

In its sample, this clone was seen once. The rearrangement uses TRBV6-5 and TRBJ1-5; no firm D call. V was shortened by 10 bases and J by 3 bases, with 16 bases between the two germline ends. Germline values: CDR1 MNHEY, CDR2 SVGAGI. The CDR3 contains 14 residues. CDR3 bases: TGTGCCACCAGGCCAGCCGGGGACAATCAGCCCCAGCATTTT. It yields the protein CATRPAGDNQPQHF.

The chain employs TRBV7-3 and TRBJ2-2; possibly TRBD1 for D (6 bases). Trimming removed 3 bases from V and 0 bases from J, with 11 bases in between. Germline V gene lookup returns CDR1 SGHTA and CDR2 FQGTGA. The CDR3 loop spans 16 amino acids. CDR3 amino acids: CASSFAGTTNTGELFF. The CDR3 DNA follows: TGTGCCAGCAGCTTCGCCGGGACAACGAACACCGGGGAGCTGTTTTTT.

This sequence joins TRBV28 and TRBJ2-7; 13 bases agree with TRBD2. The CDR3 sequence is 15 residues long. Germline V lookup: CDR1 MDHEN, CDR2 SYDVKM. The junction had 2 bases not matched to a gene; V was cut back by 5 bases and J by 1 base. CDR3 sequence reads: CASSGTSGISYEQYF. The CDR3 DNA sequence: TGTGCCAGCAGTGGGACTAGCGGGATTTCCTACGAGCAGTACTTC.